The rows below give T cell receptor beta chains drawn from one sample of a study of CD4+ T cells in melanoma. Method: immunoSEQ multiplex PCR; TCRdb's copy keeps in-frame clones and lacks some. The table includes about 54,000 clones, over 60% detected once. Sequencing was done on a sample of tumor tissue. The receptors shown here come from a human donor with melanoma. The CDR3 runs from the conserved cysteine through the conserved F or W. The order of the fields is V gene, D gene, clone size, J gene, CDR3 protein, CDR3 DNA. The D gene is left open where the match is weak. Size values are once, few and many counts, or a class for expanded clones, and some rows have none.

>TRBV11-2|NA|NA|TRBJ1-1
CASSLIAGLNTEAFF
TGTGCCAGCAGCTTAATTGCGGGATTGAACACTGAAGCTTTCTTT
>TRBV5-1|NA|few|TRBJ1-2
CASSLSNPGQLNYGYTF
TGCGCCAGCAGCTTGTCGAACCCAGGACAGCTCAACTATGGCTACACCTTC
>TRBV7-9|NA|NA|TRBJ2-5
CASSSGTLVQETQYF
TGTGCCAGCAGCTCGGGGACGTTGGTACAAGAGACCCAGTACTTC
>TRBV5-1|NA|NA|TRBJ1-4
CASAPETTNEKLFF
TGCGCCAGCGCCCCCGAGACAACTAATGAAAAACTGTTTTTT
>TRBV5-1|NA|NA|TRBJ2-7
CASSFGSYSGEQYF
TGCGCCAGCAGCTTTGGCAGCTACTCGGGCGAGCAGTACTTC
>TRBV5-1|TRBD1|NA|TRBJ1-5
CASSLGTGAEGQPQHF
TGCGCCAGCAGCTTGGGGACAGGGGCGGAAGGTCAGCCCCAGCATTTT
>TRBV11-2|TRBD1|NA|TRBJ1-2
CASKRTGDTGYTF
TGTGCCAGCAAACGGACAGGGGATACCGGCTACACCTTC
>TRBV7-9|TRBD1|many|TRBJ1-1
CASSSDRGRNTEAFF
TGTGCCAGCAGCTCGGACAGGGGGCGGAACACTGAAGCTTTCTTT
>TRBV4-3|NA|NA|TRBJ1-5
CASSRGAVSNQPQHF
TGCGCCAGCAGCCGAGGGGCAGTTAGCAATCAGCCCCAGCATTTT
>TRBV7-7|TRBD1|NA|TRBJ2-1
CASSAAGTGGSEQFF
TGTGCTAGCAGCGCCGCGGGGACAGGGGGCTCTGAGCAGTTCTTC
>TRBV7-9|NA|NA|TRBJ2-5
CASSLAGGPETQYF
TGTGCCAGCAGCTTAGCGGGGGGGCCGGAGACCCAGTACTTC
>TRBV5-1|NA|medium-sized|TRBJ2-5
CASSLDREGETQYF
TGCGCCAGCAGCTTGGACAGGGAGGGCGAGACCCAGTACTTC
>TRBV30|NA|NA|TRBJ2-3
CAWSVSGTQYF
TGTGCCTGGAGTGTCAGTGGCACGCAGTATTTT
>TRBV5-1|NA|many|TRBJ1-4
CASRTGDATNEKLFF
TGCGCCAGCAGGACCGGAGATGCAACTAATGAAAAACTGTTTTTT
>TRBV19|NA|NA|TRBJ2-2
CASSISGRRNTGELFF
TGTGCCAGTAGTATATCGGGCAGGAGGAACACCGGGGAGCTGTTTTTT
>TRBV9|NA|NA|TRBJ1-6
CASSVEGFSPLHF
TGTGCCAGCAGCGTTGAGGGATTCTCACCCCTCCACTTT
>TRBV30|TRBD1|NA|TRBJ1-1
CAWGLGTGTEAFF
TGTGCCTGGGGCCTCGGGACAGGCACTGAAGCTTTCTTT
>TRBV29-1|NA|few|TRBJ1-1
CSVGRGETGPGEAFF
TGCAGCGTGGGTCGAGGAGAAACAGGACCTGGGGAAGCTTTCTTT
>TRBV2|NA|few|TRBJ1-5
CASSDSQNQPQHF
TGTGCCAGCAGTGACAGTCAGAATCAGCCCCAGCATTTT